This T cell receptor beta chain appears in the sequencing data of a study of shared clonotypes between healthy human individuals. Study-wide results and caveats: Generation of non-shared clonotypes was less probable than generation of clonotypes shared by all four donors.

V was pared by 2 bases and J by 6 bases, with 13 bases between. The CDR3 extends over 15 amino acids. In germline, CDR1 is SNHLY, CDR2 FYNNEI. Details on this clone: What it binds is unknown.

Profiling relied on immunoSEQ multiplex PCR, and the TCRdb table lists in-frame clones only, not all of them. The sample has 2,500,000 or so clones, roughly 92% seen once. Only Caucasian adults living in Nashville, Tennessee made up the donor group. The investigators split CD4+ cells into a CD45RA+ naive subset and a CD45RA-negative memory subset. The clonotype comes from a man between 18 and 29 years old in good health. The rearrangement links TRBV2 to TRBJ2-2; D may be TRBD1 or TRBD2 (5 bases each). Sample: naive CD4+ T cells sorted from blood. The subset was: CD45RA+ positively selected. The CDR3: CASSEQGVRAGELFF. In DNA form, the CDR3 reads TGTGCCAGCAGTGAACAGGGAGTAAGGGCCGGGGAGCTGTTTTTT.